Included here is one T cell receptor beta chain sequence, with context. Its antigen is not known. These data originate in a study of shared clonotypes between healthy human individuals. Study-wide points: Generation of non-shared clonotypes was less probable than generation of clonotypes shared by all four donors. A handful of donors had roughly 5.2% of their naive CD4 clonotypes in common.

Once extracted for a subset, genomic DNA was divided evenly among several immunoSEQ plates. Only in-frame clones appear in the TCRdb table, and some are missing; sequencing was by immunoSEQ multiplex PCR. The sample consists of over a million clones, about 80% of them appearing once. From germline, CDR1 is LNHDA and CDR2 SQIVND (reference sequence). V was cut by 11 bases and J by 3 bases, with 17 bases left in between. The CDR3 runs to 14 residues. CD45RA-negative memory and CD45RA+ naive subsets were split from the CD4+ cells. Material: memory CD4+ T cells sorted from blood. The subset was: CD45RA-negative fraction. The TCR was taken from a man in his late teens or twenties in good health. The chain has TRBV19 and TRBJ1-3, with TRBD1 as a possible D gene (5 bases). The CDR3 coding sequence is TGTGCCGCGGGCCTGGGGGGATTTGGAAACACCATATATTTT. Translating gives CAAGLGGFGNTIYF.